Listed here is a single T cell receptor (beta chain). Its antigen is as yet unknown. The method was immunoSEQ multiplex PCR; TCRdb's version includes in-frame clones alone and lacks a portion of them. The sample includes approximately 120,000 clones, roughly 93% of them seen just once. The data derive from a study of T cell responses to AZD1222 COVID-19 vaccine. Points from the study as a whole: Following two doses of AZD1222, Spike-specific TCR breadth and depth rose. The study found vaccine-associated CD4 TCRs spanning spike, dominant at 160-218 and 743-854. Just a handful of people given AZD1222 tested seropositive at baseline. Donors were largely white British and mainly female; clonal diversity was possibly underestimated.

V lost 5 bases and J lost 6; bases outside the gene matches: 9. The CDR3 spans 15 residues. CDR1 MNHEY and CDR2 SVGAGI come from the germline V gene. The rearrangement uses TRBV6-5 and TRBJ2-7, with 11 bases aligning to TRBD2. The specimen was peripheral blood, collected on day 0 of AZD1222 vaccination. This TCR was sampled from an adult in good health. The CDR3 DNA is TGTGCCAGCAGTCCTCTACTAGCGGGAGCAGGCGAGCAGTACTTC. Amino acid sequence: CASSPLLAGAGEQYF.